Each of the 15 T cell receptor beta chains below was sequenced from the same sample in a study of regulatory T cells in long-lasting Graves disease. With iRepertoire HTBI primers and Arm-PCR of CDR3 regions, TCR beta libraries were built. TCRdb recomputed calls from the multiplex PCR reads with MiXCR, one row per CDR3 protein. Of about 620,000 distinct CDR3 sequences in the sample, around 17% were seen once. Regarding time point: newly diagnosed GD, antithyroid drugs for less than 3 months. Construction of the TCR library relied on RNA isolated from PBMCs. These data also formed part of another study, on T cells in Graves' hyperthyroidism and ophthalmopathy.

The sample in question was peripheral blood mononuclear cells (PBMCs), obtained at new diagnosis, from a patient treated with antithyroid drugs. The receptors were gathered from a young woman with Graves disease.

CDR3 sequence (DNA): TGTGCCAGCAGTGAACAGGGCCGGGGAGAGACCCAGTACTTC. Translation gives CASSEQGRGETQYF. The chain joins TRBV6-1 to TRBJ2-5, with D perhaps TRBD1 or TRBD2 (5 bases each). The CDR3 spans 14 residues. The V end lost 2 bases, the J end lost 4 bases, and 11 bases lay between the germline ends. Per the germline V gene, CDR1 is MNHNS and CDR2 is SASEGT.

In this sample, this clonotype turned up a few times. This sequence joins TRBV14 and TRBJ2-7; 7 bases line up with TRBD2. CDR3 length: 14 residues. After removal of 4 bases from V and 2 bases from J, the junction contained 5 bases not matched to a gene. Per the germline V gene, CDR1 is SGHDN and CDR2 is FVKESK. CDR3 DNA: TGTGCCAGCAGCCCCAGCGGGGATACCTACGAGCAGTACTTC. Translation gives CASSPSGDTYEQYF.

The chain joins TRBV3-1 to TRBJ2-5, with TRBD2 matching 9 bases. The CDR3 spans 14 residues. V was clipped by 1 base and J by 9 bases; unmatched bases: 6. The V gene's germline CDR1 is LGHDT and CDR2 YNNKEL (reference sequence). The CDR3 region has the DNA TGTGCCAGCAGCCAAGGGCGACTAGCGGTGGCCCAGTACTTC. Translated, it gives CASSQGRLAVAQYF.

As concerns this clonotype: This could be a read error, since a much larger clone is one nucleotide away. V and J are TRBV7-3 and TRBJ2-3; TRBD2 aligns across 10 bases. Germline V gene data show CDR1 as SGHTA and CDR2 as FQGTGA. The CDR3 length is 15 residues. The chain's CDR3 is CANSLLAGYTDTQYF. CDR3 DNA: TGTGCCAACAGCTTACTAGCGGGGTACACAGATACGCAGTATTTT. The whole variable domain, remainder taken from reference TRBV7-3 and TRBJ2-3, is GAGVSQTPSNKVTEKGKYVELRCDPISGHTALYWYRQSLGQGPEFLIYFQGTGAADDSGLPNDRFFAVRPEGSVSTLKIQRTERGDSAVYLCANSLLAGYTDTQYFGPGTRLTVL.

The CDR3 coding sequence is TGTGCCAGCATGGGACAGGGCCCCATCTACGAGCAGTACTTC. Amino acid sequence: CASMGQGPIYEQYF. The chain recombines TRBV7-9 with TRBJ2-7; TRBD1 matches 9 bases. This CDR3 is 14 amino acids long. Trimming cost V 7 bases and J 3 bases; bases outside gene matches: 7. CDR1 is SEHNR and CDR2 is FQNEAQ in the germline V gene (reference sequence).

The chain employs TRBV7-2 and TRBJ1-4; perhaps TRBD1 as D (5 bases). Germline V gene data show CDR1 as SGHTA and CDR2 as FQGNSA. The CDR3 runs 15 residues. Trimming left V 5 bases short and J 8 bases short, with 18 bases between. Here the CDR3 DNA reads TGTGCCAGCAGCGGCTGGGGCTTGGTAGTGGAAAAACTGTTTTTT. This codes for CASSGWGLVVEKLFF.

This clonotype appeared once. The chain joins TRBV7-2 to TRBJ1-1; D unclear. CDR1 SGHTA and CDR2 FQGNSA come from the germline V gene. Trimming left V 2 bases short and J 3 bases short, with 13 bases between. The CDR3 consists of 15 residues. DNA for the CDR3: TGTGCCAGCAGCTTATATCAGGACTCGGACACTGAAGCTTTCTTT. This gives the protein CASSLYQDSDTEAFF.

In its sample, this clonotype was seen a few times. V and J are TRBV6-5 and TRBJ1-1, with D unresolved. V lost 0 bases and J 7 bases, leaving 12 bases between the germline ends. Germline assignment: CDR1 MNHEY and CDR2 SVGAGI. The CDR3 consists of 14 residues. CDR3 nucleotides: TGTGCCAGCAGTTACTCGTCATGGGATGATGAAGCTTTCTTT. Amino acid sequence: CASSYSSWDDEAFF.

The chain employs TRBV19 and TRBJ1-5, with D perhaps matching TRBD1 (6 bases). V was trimmed by 5 bases and J by 6 bases, leaving 11 bases between them. This CDR3 is 13 amino acids long. The germline V gene has CDR1 LNHDA and CDR2 SQIVND (reference sequence). The CDR3 is CASSRTEGQPQHF. The DNA for the CDR3 is TGTGCCAGTAGTCGGACAGAGGGTCAGCCCCAGCATTTT.

This clonotype was detected ten times or more. This rearrangement joins TRBV6-1 to TRBJ2-5; no firm D call. This CDR3 spans 14 amino acids. V lost 3 bases, J lost 3 bases, and 11 bases lay in between. CDR1 and CDR2 from the germline V gene are MNHNS and SASEGT. The CDR3 nucleotides are TGTGCCAGCAGTGACGACATACTGAAAGAGACCCAGTACTTC. This sequence encodes CASSDDILKETQYF.

This clonotype was recorded many times. The chain is built from TRBV10-2 and TRBJ2-7, with TRBD2 as a possible D gene (5 bases). This CDR3 comprises 13 residues. Germline CDR1 reads WSHSY; CDR2 reads SAAADI. Trimming pared 8 bases from V and 2 bases from J, leaving 13 bases between. CDR3 in DNA: TGCGCCAGCGGCGGGTGGCAGGCCTACGAGCAGTACTTC. Its translation is CASGGWQAYEQYF.

This clonotype was picked up a small number of times. The chain carries TRBV30 and TRBJ1-4, with D perhaps matching TRBD1 (6 bases). The germline V and J ends were trimmed by 4 bases and 4 bases, with 16 bases remaining between them. The CDR3 covers 15 residues. From germline, CDR1 is GTSNPN and CDR2 SVGIG (reference sequence). For the CDR3, the DNA is TGTGCCTGGAAAGCCAACAGGGCTGTTAATGAAAAACTGTTTTTT. Encoded protein: CAWKANRAVNEKLFF.

The chain recombines TRBV28 with TRBJ2-6, with D maybe TRBD2 (6 bases). This CDR3 comprises 15 residues. Germline lookup yields CDR1 MDHEN and CDR2 SYDVKM. V was pared by 5 bases and J by 5 bases, with 13 bases between. The CDR3 spells CASSIGGSWANVLTF. CDR3 bases: TGTGCCAGCAGTATTGGGGGGAGCTGGGCCAACGTCCTGACTTTC.

On this clonotype itself: This may be a read error, as it is one base from a much larger clone. This chain's CDR3 is CATRVGQGETQFF. Here the CDR3 DNA reads TGTGCCACCAGGGTGGGCCAGGGAGAGACCCAGTTCTTC. The J gene is TRBJ2-1, the V gene TRBV6-1; D possibly matches TRBD1 or TRBD2 (5 bases each). This CDR3 contains 13 residues. Germline CDR1 is MNHNS and CDR2 is SASEGT. V was cut by 10 bases and J by 13 bases, with 23 bases left in between.

The rearrangement joins TRBV29-1 to TRBJ1-1, with D possibly being TRBD1 (5 bases). The CDR3 totals 13 residues. V was cut by 0 bases and J by 6 bases, with 11 bases left in between. CDR1 is SQVTM and CDR2 is ANQGSEA in the germline V gene. The CDR3 reads CSVEDHRLAEAFF. Here the CDR3 DNA reads TGCAGCGTTGAAGATCACAGGCTTGCTGAAGCTTTCTTT. Full variable domain (outside the CDR3, taken from reference TRBV29-1 and TRBJ1-1): SAVISQKPSRDICQRGTSLTIQCQVDSQVTMMFWYRQQPGQSLTLIATANQGSEATYESGFVIDKFPISRPNLTFSTLTVSNMSPEDSSIYLCSVEDHRLAEAFFGQGTRLTVV.